This T cell receptor (beta chain) was captured in a study of T cell repertoires in cytomegalovirus infection (dated by TCRdb to between 2018 and 2021). About the investigation overall: Donor HLA type was relevant to the analysis, because carriage of CMV infection together with the matching HLA type was indicated by public TCR beta signatures.

This clonotype was observed a few times. The antigen it recognizes is unknown. No base quality values were provided; no much bigger clone lies one nucleotide off. Its CDR3 holds 15 amino acids, cysteine through phenylalanine. The kept DNA is CDR3 alone, 45 bases in frame from the first base. Sequences MGHRA (CDR1) and YSYEKL (CDR2) are obtained from the germline V gene. Trimming removed 1 base from V and 6 bases from J; the gene matches leave 6 bases unexplained. What the authors observed across the whole study: Carriers of CMV infection plus the relevant HLA type were discriminated by the cumulative frequency of public TCR beta family members in the study cohort and in an independent roughly 400-donor cohort. The ex vivo response was dominated by HLA-C-restricted CMV-specific TCR beta clonotypes, which also provided the single most frequent clonotype in two of eight donors.

The listed sequencing device is Illumina HiSeq 1500. TCRdb reprocessed the public reads (quality trimming at Q25 with fastp, clone calling with MiXCR) and kept in-frame beta chains. Here each entry gathers all rows of one CDR3 protein and keeps the most common genes and DNA. The sample profile shows roughly 150,000 distinct CDR3 sequences; around 24% of them were found once. In total, the top ten clones hold 9.5% to 12% of the sample. The sample comprised PBMCs. This sequence was found in a human donor in good health (CMV status not recorded). Some clones in this sample may be carry-over from other donors' samples. The chain was built from TRBV4-1 and TRBJ2-7, with TRBD1 matching 10 junction bases. CDR3 sequence: CASSQAPGQGSEQYF. In nucleotide form, the sequence is TGCGCCAGCAGCCAAGCTCCGGGACAGGGGAGCGAGCAGTACTTC.